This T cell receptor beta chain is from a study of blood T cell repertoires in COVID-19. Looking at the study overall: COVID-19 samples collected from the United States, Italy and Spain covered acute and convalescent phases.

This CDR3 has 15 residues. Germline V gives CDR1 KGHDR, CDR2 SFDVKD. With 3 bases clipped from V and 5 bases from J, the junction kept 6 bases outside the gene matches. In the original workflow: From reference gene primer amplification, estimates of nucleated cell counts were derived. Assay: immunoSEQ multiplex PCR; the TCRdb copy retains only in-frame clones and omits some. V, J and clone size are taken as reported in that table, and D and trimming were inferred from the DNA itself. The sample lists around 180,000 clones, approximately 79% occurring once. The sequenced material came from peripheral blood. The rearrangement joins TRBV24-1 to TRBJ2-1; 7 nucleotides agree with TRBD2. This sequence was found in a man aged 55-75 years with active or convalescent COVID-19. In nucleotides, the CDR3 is TGTGCCACCAGTGATACCGGGACTAAGAACAATGAGCAGTTCTTC. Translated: CATSDTGTKNNEQFF.